Listed here are 9 T cell receptor beta chains from one sample, sequenced in a study of blood T cell repertoires in COVID-19 (dated by TCRdb to 2019 to 2021). The protocol used for the library was the immunoSEQ multiplex PCR assay. The source is immuneACCESS, and TCRdb retained only in-frame sequences with V and J called. Part of the clones is not carried over; for the studies checked, unresolved V genes explain less than half of this, and the remainder is unexplained. Recorded for this sample are about 77,000 clones; around three quarters of them occurred a single time. Roughly 4.8% of the sample is taken by the ten largest. The sequenced sample consisted of peripheral blood. These receptors were obtained from a woman in her sixties or seventies with acute or convalescent COVID-19.

The rearrangement uses TRBV18 and TRBJ2-7; 8 bases line up with TRBD1. Trimming removed 2 bases from V and 3 bases from J; junction bases left unmatched: 3. The CDR3 loop spans 14 amino acids. Germline CDR1 KGHSH, CDR2 LQKENI. CDR3 amino acids: CASSPRDRSYEQYF. The CDR3 DNA reads as TGTGCCAGCTCACCAAGGGACAGGAGCTACGAGCAGTACTTC. Together with reference TRBV18 and TRBJ2-7, the CDR3 gives the full variable domain: NAGVMQNPRHLVRRRGQEARLRCSPMKGHSHVYWYRQLPEEGLKFMVYLQKENIIDESGMPKERFSAEFPKEGPSILRIQQVVRGDSAAYFCASSPRDRSYEQYFGPGTRLTVT.

This rearrangement joins TRBV5-6 to TRBJ2-1; D is ambiguous. The ends were cut back, 4 bases at V and 10 bases at J, with 12 bases in the middle. This CDR3 has 12 amino acids. Per the germline V gene, CDR1 is SGHDT and CDR2 is YYEEEE. The CDR3, as DNA: TGTGCCAGCAGCATTGGAGTGTGGGAGCAGTTCTTC. This sequence encodes CASSIGVWEQFF.

The chain links TRBV6-2 or TRBV6-3 to TRBJ1-2; D gene uncertain. Trimming removed 4 bases at V and 8 bases at J, with 17 bases between. Per germline, CDR1 MNHEY and CDR2 SVGEGT. This CDR3 contains 14 residues. The CDR3 DNA follows: TGTGCCAGCAGTTCACCCCGCGCCGTGTGGGGCTACACCTTC. It codes for CASSSPRAVWGYTF.

This rearrangement joins TRBV6-6 to TRBJ2-5, with TRBD2 matching over 11 bases. Germline-derived CDR1 and CDR2 are MNHNY and SVGAGI (reference sequence). The CDR3 spans 15 residues. Trimming cost V 2 bases and J 4 bases; bases outside gene matches: 3. In DNA form, the CDR3 reads TGTGCCAGCAGTTACATTAGCGGGAGGGCAGAGACCCAGTACTTC. This codes for CASSYISGRAETQYF.

V is TRBV4-3 and J is TRBJ2-2; 10 nucleotides align to TRBD2. V lost 0 bases to trimming and J lost 6 bases; unmatched junction nucleotides: 13. The CDR3 sequence is 19 residues long. Germline V gene data show CDR1 as LGHNA and CDR2 as YSLEER. For the CDR3, the DNA is TGCGCCAGCAGCCAAGAAGGGTCGGAGCGGGGGGGCCGAGCCGGGGAGCTGTTTTTT. This translates into CASSQEGSERGGRAGELFF.

This chain connects TRBV11-3 to TRBJ2-1; 11 bases are a match to TRBD2. Per the germline V gene, CDR1 is SGHNT and CDR2 is YENEEA. The CDR3 is 16 amino acids. V lost 2 bases, J lost 9 bases, and 9 bases stayed unmatched. The DNA for the CDR3 is TGTGCCAGCAGCTTATGGGGTCTAGCGGGGGGAAGTGAGCAGTTCTTC. Translated: CASSLWGLAGGSEQFF.

This chain links TRBV5-5 with TRBJ2-7; D may be TRBD1 (5 bases). Trimming removed 0 bases from V and 5 bases from J, with 18 bases in between. This CDR3 contains 16 residues. The germline V gene has CDR1 SGHKS and CDR2 YYEKEE (reference sequence). Here the CDR3 DNA reads TGTGCCAGCAGCTTGGGGACAATCAATTTTGCCCACGAGCAGTACTTC. Encoded protein: CASSLGTINFAHEQYF.

V and J are TRBV5-1 and TRBJ2-5; no clear D. Trimming removed 4 bases from V and 1 base from J, with 11 bases in between. Germline CDR1 is SGHRS and CDR2 is YFSETQ. The CDR3 totals 14 residues. For the CDR3, the DNA is TGCGCCAGCAGCCCCCGTTACTCCCAAGAGACCCAGTACTTC. Amino acids: CASSPRYSQETQYF.

V is TRBV2 and J is TRBJ2-7; 7 nucleotides match TRBD2. Germline CDR1 and CDR2: SNHLY and FYNNEI. This CDR3 is built from 18 residues. Germline trimming cut 10 bases from V and 2 bases from J; bases unmatched to any gene: 23. The CDR3 nucleotides are TGTGCCAACGCGGGACTACCTCACCTCTCTTTAAACCCCTACGAGCAGTACTTC. It yields the protein CANAGLPHLSLNPYEQYF.